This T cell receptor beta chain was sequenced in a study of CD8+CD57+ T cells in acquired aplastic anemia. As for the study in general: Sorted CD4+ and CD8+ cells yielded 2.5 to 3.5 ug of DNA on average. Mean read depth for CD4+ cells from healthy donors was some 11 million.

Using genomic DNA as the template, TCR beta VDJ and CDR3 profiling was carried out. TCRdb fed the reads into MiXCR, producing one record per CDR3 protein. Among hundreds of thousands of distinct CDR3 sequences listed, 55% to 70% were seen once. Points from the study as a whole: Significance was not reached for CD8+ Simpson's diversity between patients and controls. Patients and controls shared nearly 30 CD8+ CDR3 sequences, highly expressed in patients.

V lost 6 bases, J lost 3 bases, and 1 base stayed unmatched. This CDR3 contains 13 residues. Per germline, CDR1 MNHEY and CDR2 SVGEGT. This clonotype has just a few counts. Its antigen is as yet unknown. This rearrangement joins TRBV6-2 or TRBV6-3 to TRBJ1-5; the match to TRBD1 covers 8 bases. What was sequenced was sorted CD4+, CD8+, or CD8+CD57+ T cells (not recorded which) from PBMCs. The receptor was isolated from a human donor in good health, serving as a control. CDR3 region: CASRDRVNQPQHF. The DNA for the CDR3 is TGTGCCAGCAGGGACAGGGTCAATCAGCCCCAGCATTTT.